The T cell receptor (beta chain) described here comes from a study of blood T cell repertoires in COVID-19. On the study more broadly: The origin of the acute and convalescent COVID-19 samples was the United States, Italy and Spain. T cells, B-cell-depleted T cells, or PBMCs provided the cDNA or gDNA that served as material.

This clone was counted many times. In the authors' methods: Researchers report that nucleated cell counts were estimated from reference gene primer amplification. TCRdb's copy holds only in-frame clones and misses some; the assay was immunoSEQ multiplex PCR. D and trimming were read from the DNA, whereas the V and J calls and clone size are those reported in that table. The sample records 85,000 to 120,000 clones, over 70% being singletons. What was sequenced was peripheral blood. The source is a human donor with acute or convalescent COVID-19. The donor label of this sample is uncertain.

In DNA, the CDR3 is TGTGCCAGCAGTTTAGCCCGGGGGGTAGGCGAGCAGTACTTC. It encodes CASSLARGVGEQYF. The V gene is TRBV27, the J gene TRBJ2-7; 7 nucleotides align to TRBD2. This CDR3 has 14 residues. The germline V gene has CDR1 MNHEY and CDR2 SMNVEV (reference sequence). V was pared by 2 bases and J by 6 bases, with 7 bases of the junction left unmatched.